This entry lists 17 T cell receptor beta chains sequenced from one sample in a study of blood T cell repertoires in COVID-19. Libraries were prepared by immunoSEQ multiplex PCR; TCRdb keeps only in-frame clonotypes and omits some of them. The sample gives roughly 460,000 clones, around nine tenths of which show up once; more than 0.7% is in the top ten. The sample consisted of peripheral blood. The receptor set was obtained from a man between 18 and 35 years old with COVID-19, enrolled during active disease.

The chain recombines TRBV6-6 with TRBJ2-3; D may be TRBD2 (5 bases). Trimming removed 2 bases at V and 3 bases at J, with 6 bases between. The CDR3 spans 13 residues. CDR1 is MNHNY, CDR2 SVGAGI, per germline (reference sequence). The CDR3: CASSYVATDTQYF. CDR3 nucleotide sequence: TGTGCCAGCAGTTACGTAGCGACAGATACGCAGTATTTT.

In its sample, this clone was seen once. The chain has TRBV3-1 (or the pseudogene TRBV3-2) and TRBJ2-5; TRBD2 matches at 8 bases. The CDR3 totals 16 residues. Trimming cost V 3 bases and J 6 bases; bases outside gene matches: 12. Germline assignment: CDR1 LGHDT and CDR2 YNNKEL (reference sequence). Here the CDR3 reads CASSHHPTSGRKTQYF. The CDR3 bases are TGTGCCAGCAGCCACCACCCCACTAGCGGCCGGAAGACCCAGTACTTC.

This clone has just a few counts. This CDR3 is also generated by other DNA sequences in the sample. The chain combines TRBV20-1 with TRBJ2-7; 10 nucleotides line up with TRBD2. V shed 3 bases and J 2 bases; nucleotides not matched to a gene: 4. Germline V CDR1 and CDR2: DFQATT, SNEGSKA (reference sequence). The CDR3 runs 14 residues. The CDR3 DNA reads TGCAGTGCTAGTTCTAGCGGGGGCACCTACGAGCAGTACTTC. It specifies CSASSSGGTYEQYF.

CDR3 nucleotides: TGTGCCAGTAGTATTCCCGAGCGGCCCACAGATACGCAGTATTTT. Its protein product is CASSIPERPTDTQYF. The V call is TRBV19, the J call TRBJ2-3; maybe TRBD2 (5 bases). The V gene lost 3 bases and the J gene lost 2 bases, with 12 bases spanning the gap. Germline V gene lookup returns CDR1 LNHDA and CDR2 SQIVND (reference sequence). This CDR3 is built from 15 residues.

As DNA, the CDR3 is TGCGCCAGCAGCCCCTCCCCGACGGGAGGGCCGAATACGCAGTATTTT. Translated: CASSPSPTGGPNTQYF. This sequence joins TRBV4-1 and TRBJ2-3, with TRBD2 identical over 8 bases. The CDR3 runs 16 residues. The germline gives CDR1 MGHRA, CDR2 YSYEKL. J lost 7 bases, V lost 4 bases, and 13 bases had no gene match.

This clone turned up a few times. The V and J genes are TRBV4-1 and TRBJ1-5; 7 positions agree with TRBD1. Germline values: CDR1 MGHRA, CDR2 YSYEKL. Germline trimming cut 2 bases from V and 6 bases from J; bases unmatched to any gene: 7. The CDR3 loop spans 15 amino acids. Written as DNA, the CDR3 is TGCGCCAGCAGCCAAATAACAGGGGTGGGTCAGCCCCAGCATTTT. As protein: CASSQITGVGQPQHF.

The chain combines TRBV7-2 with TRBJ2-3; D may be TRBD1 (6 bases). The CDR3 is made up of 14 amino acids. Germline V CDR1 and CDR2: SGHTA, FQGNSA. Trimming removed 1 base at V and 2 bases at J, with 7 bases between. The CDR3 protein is CASSLGDTTDTQYF. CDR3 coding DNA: TGTGCCAGCAGCTTAGGGGACACCACAGATACGCAGTATTTT.

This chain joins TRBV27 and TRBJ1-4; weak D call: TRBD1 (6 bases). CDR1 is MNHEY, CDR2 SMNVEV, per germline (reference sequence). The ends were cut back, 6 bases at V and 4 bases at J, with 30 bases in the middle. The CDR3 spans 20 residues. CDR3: CASSRQSLELGGQLNEKLFF. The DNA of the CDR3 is TGTGCCAGCAGCCGTCAGTCGCTCGAACTCGGGGGGCAGCTTAATGAAAAACTGTTTTTT.

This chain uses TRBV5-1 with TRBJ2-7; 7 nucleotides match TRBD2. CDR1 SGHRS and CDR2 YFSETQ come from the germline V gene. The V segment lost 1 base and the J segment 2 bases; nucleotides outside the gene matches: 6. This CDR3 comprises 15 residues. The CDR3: CASSLLPSGTYEQYF. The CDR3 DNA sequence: TGCGCCAGCAGCTTGCTGCCTAGCGGAACCTACGAGCAGTACTTC.

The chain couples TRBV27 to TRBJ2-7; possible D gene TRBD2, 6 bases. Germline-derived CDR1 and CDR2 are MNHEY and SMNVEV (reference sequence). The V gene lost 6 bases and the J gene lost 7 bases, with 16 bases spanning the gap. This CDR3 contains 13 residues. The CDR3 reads CASRWTGRKEQYF. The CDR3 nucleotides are TGTGCCAGCAGATGGACGGGGAGGAAAGAGCAGTACTTC.

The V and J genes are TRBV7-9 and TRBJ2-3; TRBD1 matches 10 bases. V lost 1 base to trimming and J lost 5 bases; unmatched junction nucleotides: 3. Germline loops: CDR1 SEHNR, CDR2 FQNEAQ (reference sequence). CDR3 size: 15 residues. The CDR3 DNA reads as TGTGCCAGCAGCTTAGGACAGGGGGCAGGAGATACGCAGTATTTT. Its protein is CASSLGQGAGDTQYF.

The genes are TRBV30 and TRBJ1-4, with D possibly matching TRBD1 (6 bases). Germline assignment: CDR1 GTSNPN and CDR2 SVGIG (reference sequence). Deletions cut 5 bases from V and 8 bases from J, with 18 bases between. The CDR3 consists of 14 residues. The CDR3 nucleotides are TGTGCCTGGTCAGCGCCACAGGGTTACGAAAAACTGTTTTTT. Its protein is CAWSAPQGYEKLFF.

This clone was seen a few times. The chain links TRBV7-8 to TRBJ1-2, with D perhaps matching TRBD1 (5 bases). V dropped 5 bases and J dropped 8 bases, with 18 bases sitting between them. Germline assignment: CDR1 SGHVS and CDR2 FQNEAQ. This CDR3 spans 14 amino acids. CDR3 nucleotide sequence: TGTGCCAGCAGCACCCAACAGGCTTCGGGCGGCTACACCTTC. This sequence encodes CASSTQQASGGYTF.

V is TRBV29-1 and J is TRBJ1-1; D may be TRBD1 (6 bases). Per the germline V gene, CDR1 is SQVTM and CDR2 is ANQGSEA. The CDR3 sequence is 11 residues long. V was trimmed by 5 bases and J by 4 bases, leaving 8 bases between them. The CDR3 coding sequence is TGCAGCGTTACCAGGGGCACTGAAGCTTTCTTT. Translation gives CSVTRGTEAFF.

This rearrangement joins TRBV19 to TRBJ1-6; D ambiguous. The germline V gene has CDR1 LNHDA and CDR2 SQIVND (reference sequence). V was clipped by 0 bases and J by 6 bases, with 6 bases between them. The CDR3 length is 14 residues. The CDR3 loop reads CASSIERGNSPLHF. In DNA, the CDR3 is TGTGCCAGTAGTATAGAGCGCGGTAATTCACCCCTCCACTTT.

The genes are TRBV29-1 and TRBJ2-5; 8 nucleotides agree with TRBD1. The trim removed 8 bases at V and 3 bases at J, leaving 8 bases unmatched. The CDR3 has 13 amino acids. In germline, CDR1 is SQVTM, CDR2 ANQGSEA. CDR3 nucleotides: TGCAGCCACATCCAGGGGGCGGAAGAGACCCAGTACTTC. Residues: CSHIQGAEETQYF. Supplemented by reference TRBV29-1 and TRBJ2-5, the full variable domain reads SAVISQKPSRDICQRGTSLTIQCQVDSQVTMMFWYRQQPGQSLTLIATANQGSEATYESGFVIDKFPISRPNLTFSTLTVSNMSPEDSSIYLCSHIQGAEETQYFGPGTRLLVL.

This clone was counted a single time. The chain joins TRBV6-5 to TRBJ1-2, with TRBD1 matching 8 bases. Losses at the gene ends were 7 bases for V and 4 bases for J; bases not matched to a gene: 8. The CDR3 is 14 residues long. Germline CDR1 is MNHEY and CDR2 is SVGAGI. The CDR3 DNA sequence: TGTGCCAGCACCCCGGACAGGGATGGCTATGGCTACACCTTC. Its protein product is CASTPDRDGYGYTF.